Sequencing of this TCR beta chain was carried out in a study of T-cell reconstitution after alpha-beta-depleted transplantation in children. The germline CDR1 and CDR2 sequences are MGHRA and YSYEKL. CDR3 length equals 14 residues. J was trimmed by 7 bases and V by 3 bases; bases with no gene match: 2. Unique molecular identifiers were incorporated into the prepared TCRbeta library. TCRdb recomputed calls from the PCR reads with MiXCR, one row per CDR3 protein. This table has some 290,000 distinct CDR3 sequences, about a tenth appearing once. V and J are TRBV4-1 and TRBJ1-6, with 8 bases lining up with TRBD1. The specimen comprised PBMCs from the stem cell graft donor, sampled from the stem cell graft. The source of this sequence is a human donor who donated a stem cell graft to a child with SCID. The CDR3 bases are TGCGCCAGCAGCCAGGACAGGGAAAATTCACCCCTCCACTTT. Protein sequence: CASSQDRENSPLHF.